These 25 T cell receptor beta chains originate from one sample sequenced in a study of CD8+ T cells in alopecia areata. The authors extracted RNA and reverse transcribed it into cDNA as the sequencing template. The repertoire was sequenced with immunoSEQ multiplex PCR; TCRdb's copy has only in-frame clones and lacks some. The sample lists about 69,000 clones, roughly 61% occurring once. Sample: CD8+ T cells sorted from blood, taken at week 0. All receptors derive from a human donor with alopecia areata.

This clone was counted only a few times. The CDR3 reads CASSLTSGVTDTQYF. CDR3 bases: TGCGCCAGCAGCTTAACTAGCGGGGTCACAGATACGCAGTATTTT. The chain carries TRBV5-1 and TRBJ2-3; 10 nucleotides agree with TRBD2. In germline, CDR1 is SGHRS, CDR2 YFSETQ. The length of the CDR3 is 15 residues. V gave up 2 bases and J gave up 2 bases; unmatched junction bases: 2.

The chain joins TRBV4-3 to TRBJ2-7, with 9 bases that match TRBD1. The CDR3 covers 16 residues. Germline lookup yields CDR1 LGHNA and CDR2 YSLEER. The J segment lost 3 bases and the V segment lost 1 base, leaving 7 bases of the junction unmatched. This chain's CDR3 is CASSQAETGGFYEQYF. The CDR3 region has the DNA TGCGCCAGCAGCCAAGCAGAAACAGGGGGCTTCTACGAGCAGTACTTC.

The chain joins TRBV2 to TRBJ2-1; 8 positions match TRBD2. The CDR3 extends over 16 amino acids. Germline CDR1 reads SNHLY; CDR2 reads FYNNEI. Unmatched junction bases numbered 10, after V lost 8 bases and J lost 1 base. The CDR3 region has the DNA TGTGCCAGCCGCAGCGGGAGCGGGTTATCCTACAATGAGCAGTTCTTC. Translation: CASRSGSGLSYNEQFF.

This clone was seen only a few times. This CDR3 is CASSRRGVLDTEAFF. The DNA of the CDR3 is TGTGCCAGTTCCCGGCGGGGAGTTTTGGACACTGAAGCTTTCTTT. The chain joins TRBV19 to TRBJ1-1; no definite D call. This CDR3 spans 15 amino acids. The germline CDR1 and CDR2 sequences are LNHDA and SQIVND (reference sequence). V lost 8 bases and J lost 3, with 19 bases in between.

DNA of the CDR3: TGTGCCAGCAGCCAAGAGGTACGCGGGATGGGGAACAATGAGCAGTTCTTC. Protein sequence: CASSQEVRGMGNNEQFF. The rearrangement joins TRBV14 to TRBJ2-1, with D perhaps TRBD2 (6 bases). Looked up from germline, CDR1 is SGHDN and CDR2 is FVKESK. The CDR3 loop spans 17 amino acids. Trimming removed 0 bases from V and 5 bases from J, with 17 bases in between.

The CDR3 reads CASSAVLGNSNTEAFF. In nucleotides, the CDR3 is TGTGCCAGCAGCGCCGTTTTAGGGAATTCAAACACTGAAGCTTTCTTT. The chain carries TRBV13 and TRBJ1-1; D is uncertain. V lost 5 bases, J lost 2 bases, and 18 bases lay in between. Germline loops: CDR1 PRHDT, CDR2 FYEKMQ (reference sequence). The CDR3 loop spans 16 amino acids. Filled out from reference TRBV13 and TRBJ1-1, the complete variable domain reads AAGVIQSPRHLIKEKRETATLKCYPIPRHDTVYWYQQGPGQDPQFLISFYEKMQSDKGSIPDRFSAQQFSDYHSELNMSSLELGDSALYFCASSAVLGNSNTEAFFGQGTRLTVV.

This chain connects TRBV29-1 to TRBJ2-5; D remains ambiguous. The length of the CDR3 is 13 residues. V was trimmed by 3 bases and J by 5 bases, leaving 13 bases between them. Germline loops: CDR1 SQVTM, CDR2 ANQGSEA. The CDR3 DNA is TGCAGCGTTGAGGGTGGGGTGGGGGAGACCCAGTACTTC. Translated: CSVEGGVGETQYF. The variable domain in full, completed from reference TRBV29-1 and TRBJ2-5, reads SAVISQKPSRDICQRGTSLTIQCQVDSQVTMMFWYRQQPGQSLTLIATANQGSEATYESGFVIDKFPISRPNLTFSTLTVSNMSPEDSSIYLCSVEGGVGETQYFGPGTRLLVL.

This CDR3 is CATQTGWGEDEKLFF. CDR3 nucleotide sequence: TGCGCCACCCAGACAGGGTGGGGGGAAGATGAAAAACTGTTTTTT. The chain joins TRBV4-1 to TRBJ1-4; 7 bases fit TRBD1. J gave up 6 bases and V 10 bases, and 14 bases lay outside the gene matches. The CDR3 totals 15 residues. Germline V gives CDR1 MGHRA, CDR2 YSYEKL.

V usage is TRBV4-1 and J usage is TRBJ2-6; 9 bases fit TRBD1. Looked up from germline, CDR1 is MGHRA and CDR2 is YSYEKL. J was trimmed by 0 bases and V by 0 bases; bases with no gene match: 0. The CDR3 has 17 amino acids. CDR3 residues: CASSQETGGSGANVLTF. The CDR3, as DNA: TGCGCCAGCAGCCAAGAGACAGGGGGCTCTGGGGCCAACGTCCTGACTTTC.

The sample holds one count of this clone. The DNA for the CDR3 is TGTGCCAGCAGCGTAGATATCCGGCCCCAGGGCCTGACTTTC. This gives the protein CASSVDIRPQGLTF. The V and J genes are TRBV9 and TRBJ2-6; perhaps TRBD1 as D (5 bases). Per germline, CDR1 SGDLS and CDR2 YYNGEE. CDR3 length: 14 residues. V dropped 0 bases and J dropped 15 bases, with 16 bases sitting between them.

V usage is TRBV7-9 and J usage is TRBJ1-5, with D uncertain. The CDR3 covers 14 residues. With 6 bases removed from V and 3 bases from J, the gap between germline ends came to 12 bases. The germline V gene encodes CDR1 SEHNR and CDR2 FQNEAQ (reference sequence). The CDR3 nucleotides are TGTGCCAGCAGGGACGATGGGGTCAATCAGCCCCAGCATTTT. Translating it yields CASRDDGVNQPQHF.

This chain uses TRBV7-9 with TRBJ1-5; the match to TRBD1 covers 7 bases. Per germline, CDR1 SEHNR and CDR2 FQNEAQ (reference sequence). The CDR3 sequence is 17 residues long. The ends lost 2 bases at V and 6 bases at J; junction bases unmatched: 13. CDR3 in DNA: TGTGCCAGCAGCTTAAGCGGGGCAGGGGGAATCGGTCAGCCCCAGCATTTT. Protein sequence: CASSLSGAGGIGQPQHF.

Only one count was recorded for this clone. At the DNA level, this CDR3 is encoded by other sequences in the same sample as well. The chain employs TRBV27 and TRBJ2-4, with D possibly matching TRBD2 (6 bases). The CDR3 is 14 amino acids. V was trimmed by 5 bases and J by 0 bases, leaving 8 bases between them. Looked up from germline, CDR1 is MNHEY and CDR2 is SMNVEV (reference sequence). CDR3: CASSLGLAKNIQYF. The DNA for the CDR3 is TGTGCCAGCAGTCTGGGACTAGCCAAAAACATTCAGTACTTC.

The chain has TRBV28 and TRBJ2-1, with 14 bases aligning to TRBD2. The CDR3 covers 15 residues. The junction had 2 bases not matched to a gene; V was cut back by 3 bases and J by 7 bases. From germline, CDR1 is MDHEN and CDR2 SYDVKM. Here the CDR3 reads CASSLGTSGSNEQFF. DNA of the CDR3: TGTGCCAGCAGTTTGGGGACTAGCGGGAGTAATGAGCAGTTCTTC.

The chain is built from TRBV6-5 and TRBJ1-3; possible D gene TRBD1, 5 bases. Germline loops: CDR1 MNHEY, CDR2 SVGAGI. This CDR3 is 15 amino acids long. Trimming took 5 bases from V and 0 from J, leaving 11 bases between them. CDR3 sequence: CASSPTVPSGNTIYF. The CDR3 coding sequence is TGTGCCAGCAGTCCGACAGTCCCCTCTGGAAACACCATATATTTT.

V is TRBV29-1 and J is TRBJ2-5; D is perhaps TRBD2 (6 bases). The J call may be in error: the DNA end matches TRBJ2-7 better. CDR3 length: 14 amino acids. Germline-derived CDR1 and CDR2 are SQVTM and ANQGSEA. As DNA, the CDR3 is TGCAGCGTATTGGAGGGGAGCCATTACTACGAGCAGTACTTC. Translated: CSVLEGSHYYEQYF.

The rearrangement joins TRBV7-2 to TRBJ2-1; 7 nucleotides agree with TRBD2. The CDR3 is 15 residues long. V lost 5 bases, J lost 6 bases, and 10 bases stayed unmatched. Germline CDR1 reads SGHTA; CDR2 reads FQGNSA. The CDR3 sequence: CASSPGTTNPNEQFF. The CDR3 nucleotides read TGTGCCAGCAGCCCCGGGACTACCAATCCCAATGAGCAGTTCTTC.

This clone was recorded a few times. The chain combines TRBV7-2 with TRBJ2-5; TRBD2 agrees at 7 bases. The CDR3 spans 15 residues. V was clipped by 0 bases and J by 3 bases; unmatched bases: 4. Germline assignment: CDR1 SGHTA and CDR2 FQGNSA. CDR3 DNA: TGTGCCAGCAGCTTAGCCCCGGCGGGGGAAGAGACCCAGTACTTC. Its protein is CASSLAPAGEETQYF.

This clone has a single count. The rearrangement uses TRBV5-1 and TRBJ1-1; D is unclear. The germline V gene encodes CDR1 SGHRS and CDR2 YFSETQ. This CDR3 contains 13 residues. Trimming pared 0 bases from V and 5 bases from J, leaving 8 bases between. The CDR3 nucleotides are TGCGCCAGCAGCTTGGGAGTGGAAACTGAAGCTTTCTTT. Its protein is CASSLGVETEAFF.

CDR3 nucleotide sequence: TGTGCCACCAGCCAAGGACAGATCGGCTACGAGCAGTACTTC. This encodes CATSQGQIGYEQYF. V usage is TRBV15 and J usage is TRBJ2-7; possibly TRBD1 for D (6 bases). There are 14 residues in the CDR3. V lost 5 bases and J lost 3, with 14 bases in between. The germline gives CDR1 LNHNV, CDR2 YYDKDF (reference sequence).

The CDR3 loop is CASSSPGDSNQPQHF. The CDR3 bases are TGTGCCAGCAGCTCTCCGGGCGATAGCAATCAGCCCCAGCATTTT. The rearrangement links TRBV7-9 to TRBJ1-5; D unclear. The V and J ends lost 4 bases and 0 bases respectively, with 10 bases between them. Per germline, CDR1 SEHNR and CDR2 FQNEAQ (reference sequence). This CDR3 comprises 15 residues. The full variable domain, its missing parts supplied by reference TRBV7-9 and TRBJ1-5, is DTGVSQNPRHKITKRGQNVTFRCDPISEHNRLYWYRQTLGQGPEFLTYFQNEAQLEKSRLLSDRFSAERPKGSFSTLEIQRTEQGDSAMYLCASSSPGDSNQPQHFGDGTRLSIL.

This chain uses TRBV5-5 with TRBJ2-3, with TRBD2 as a possible D gene (6 bases). The CDR3 covers 15 residues. V gave up 4 bases and J gave up 9 bases, with 21 bases separating them. Germline-derived CDR1 and CDR2 are SGHKS and YYEKEE (reference sequence). The CDR3 nucleotides are TGTGCCAGCAGCCTGGCCTGGGGAACGGGGGAAACGCAGTATTTT. Translating gives CASSLAWGTGETQYF.

This sequence joins TRBV29-1 and TRBJ2-2; D call uncertain. CDR1 is SQVTM, CDR2 ANQGSEA, per germline. This CDR3 has 13 amino acids. V gave up 2 bases and J gave up 0 bases, with 4 bases separating them. The CDR3 region is CSVETPNTGELFF. The CDR3 nucleotides read TGCAGCGTTGAAACACCGAACACCGGGGAGCTGTTTTTT.

The CDR3, as DNA: TGTGCCAGCAGTTTAGGGTACAATGAGCAGTTCTTC. This sequence encodes CASSLGYNEQFF. The chain employs TRBV28 and TRBJ2-1; D uncertain. The ends were cut back, 2 bases at V and 4 bases at J, with 3 bases in the middle. Germline CDR1 is MDHEN and CDR2 is SYDVKM. The CDR3 is 12 amino acids.

The rearrangement joins TRBV7-9 to TRBJ1-1; D is ambiguous. V was trimmed by 4 bases and J by 0 bases, leaving 3 bases between them. The germline gives CDR1 SEHNR, CDR2 FQNEAQ (reference sequence). The CDR3 is made up of 12 amino acids. The CDR3 DNA reads TGTGCCAGCAGCTCCATGAACACTGAAGCTTTCTTT. Amino acid sequence: CASSSMNTEAFF. The variable domain in full, completed from reference TRBV7-9 and TRBJ1-1, reads DTGVSQNPRHKITKRGQNVTFRCDPISEHNRLYWYRQTLGQGPEFLTYFQNEAQLEKSRLLSDRFSAERPKGSFSTLEIQRTEQGDSAMYLCASSSMNTEAFFGQGTRLTVV.